The sequence of this TCR beta chain was determined in a study of siplizumab effects on memory and regulatory T cells. Germline assignment: CDR1 MGHDK and CDR2 SYGVNS. Between the trimmed V and J ends, which lost 2 bases and 13 bases, there was a span of 6 bases. The CDR3 spans 10 residues. Method: immunoSEQ multiplex PCR; TCRdb's copy keeps in-frame clones and lacks some. The sample includes roughly 100,000 clones, more than 85% of them seen just once. What was sequenced was Tregs sorted from blood. This receptor was taken from a human donor in good health. The chain carries TRBV25-1 and TRBJ2-1; the D is unclear. The CDR3 sequence is CASSETRQFF. The CDR3 nucleotides are TGTGCCAGCAGTGAAACCCGTCAGTTCTTC.